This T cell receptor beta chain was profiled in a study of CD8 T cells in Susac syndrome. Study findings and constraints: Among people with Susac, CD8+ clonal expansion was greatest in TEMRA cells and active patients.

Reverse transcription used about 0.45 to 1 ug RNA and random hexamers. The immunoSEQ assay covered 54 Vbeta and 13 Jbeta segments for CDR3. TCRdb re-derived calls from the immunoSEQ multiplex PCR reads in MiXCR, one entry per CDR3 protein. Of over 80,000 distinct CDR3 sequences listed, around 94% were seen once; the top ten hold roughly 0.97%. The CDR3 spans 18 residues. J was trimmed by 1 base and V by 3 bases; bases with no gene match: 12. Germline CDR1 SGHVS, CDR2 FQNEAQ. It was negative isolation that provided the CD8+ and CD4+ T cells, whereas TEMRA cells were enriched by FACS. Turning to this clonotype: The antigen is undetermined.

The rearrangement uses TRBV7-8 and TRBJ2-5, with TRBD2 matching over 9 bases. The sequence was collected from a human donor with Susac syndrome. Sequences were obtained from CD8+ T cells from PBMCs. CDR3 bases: TGTGCCAGCAGCTTCCCTAGCGGGGCGATTCCTACCCAAGAGACCCAGTACTTC. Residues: CASSFPSGAIPTQETQYF.